One and the same sample provided the 28 T cell receptor beta chains below, sequenced in a study of T cells after yellow fever vaccination. TCRdb reanalysed the 5' RACE reads using MiXCR and keeps one entry per CDR3 protein. The top ten clones hold 15% to 20% of a sample with about 350,000 distinct CDR3 sequences, roughly 8.3% of them seen once. Sequences were derived from PBMCs, sampled roughly 45 days after the first yellow fever vaccination. Receptors originate from a man younger than 35 who received the YFV17D yellow fever vaccine.

This clonotype was seen repeatedly, ten times or more. The rearrangement links TRBV20-1 to TRBJ2-4; 10 bases map to TRBD1. Trimming removed 6 bases from V and 5 bases from J; junction bases left unmatched: 7. Germline-derived CDR1 and CDR2 are DFQATT and SNEGSKA (reference sequence). This CDR3 region has 14 residues. The CDR3 DNA sequence: TGCAGTGCCGCGCGCGGGACAGGGGAAAACATTCAGTACTTC. Encoded protein: CSAARGTGENIQYF.

The chain's CDR3 is CASSLDQGARNEQFF. The CDR3 DNA follows: TGCGCCAGCAGCTTGGACCAGGGGGCGCGGAATGAGCAGTTCTTC. The genes are TRBV5-1 and TRBJ2-1; the match to TRBD1 covers 8 bases. The germline V gene encodes CDR1 SGHRS and CDR2 YFSETQ. This CDR3 region has 15 residues. J lost 7 bases, V lost 0 bases, and 6 bases had no gene match.

V is TRBV2 and J is TRBJ2-3; D is tentatively TRBD1 or TRBD2 (5 bases each). Trimming stripped 5 bases from V and 12 bases from J, with 15 bases between. Germline V CDR1 and CDR2: SNHLY, FYNNEI. The CDR3 spans 12 residues. The CDR3, as DNA: TGTGCCAGCAGTTTGGGGACGGTTCAACAGTATTTT. This gives the protein CASSLGTVQQYF. The complete variable domain, with remaining parts taken from reference TRBV2 and TRBJ2-3, reads EPEVTQTPSHQVTQMGQEVILRCVPISNHLYFYWYRQILGQKVEFLVSFYNNEISEKSEIFDDQFSVERPDGSNFTLKIRSTKLEDSAMYFCASSLGTVQQYFGPGTRLTVL.

This chain uses TRBV28 with TRBJ2-7; TRBD2 aligns across 12 bases. The junction had 11 bases not matched to a gene; V was cut back by 4 bases and J by 1 base. Germline-derived CDR1 and CDR2 are MDHEN and SYDVKM. CDR3 length: 18 residues. CDR3 protein: CASSSLAGGGSRSYEQYV. The CDR3, as DNA: TGTGCCAGCAGTTCTCTAGCGGGGGGGGGCTCGAGATCCTACGAGCAGTACGTC.

This rearrangement joins TRBV9 to TRBJ2-1; TRBD1 matches 7 bases. V was pared by 5 bases and J by 6 bases, with 11 bases of the junction left unmatched. The germline V gene has CDR1 SGDLS and CDR2 YYNGEE. The CDR3 spans 15 residues. CDR3 nucleotides: TGTGCCAGCAGTCCAGGGGGTCCCTCAGGCAATGAGCAGTTCTTC. This sequence encodes CASSPGGPSGNEQFF.

V gene TRBV24-1 combines with J gene TRBJ2-2, with D hard to call. Trimming stripped 9 bases from V and 0 bases from J, with 13 bases between. The length of the CDR3 is 15 residues. Per the germline V gene, CDR1 is KGHDR and CDR2 is SFDVKD. CDR3 bases: TGTGCCACCCGCTTATGGACGACGAACACCGGGGAGCTGTTTTTT. It yields the protein CATRLWTTNTGELFF.

There are a few counts of this clonotype. CDR3 amino acids: CSARDRRTGGNEQFF. CDR3 in DNA: TGCAGTGCTAGAGATCGTAGGACAGGGGGCAATGAGCAGTTCTTC. J is TRBJ2-1 and V is TRBV20-1, with 10 bases lining up with TRBD1. The V gene end was trimmed by 0 bases and the J gene end by 6 bases; junction bases not matched to a gene: 5. Germline assignment: CDR1 DFQATT and CDR2 SNEGSKA (reference sequence). This CDR3 region has 15 residues.

This clonotype came up a few times. For the CDR3, the DNA is TGTGCCAGCGGGACTCTCCGGGACAGGGGGTCGAAACTGTTTTTT. The encoded protein is CASGTLRDRGSKLFF. J is TRBJ1-4 and V is TRBV3-1; 11 nucleotides agree with TRBD1. This CDR3 has 15 residues. The trim removed 8 bases at V and 11 bases at J, leaving 13 bases unmatched. The V gene's germline CDR1 is LGHDT and CDR2 YNNKEL (reference sequence).

This clonotype was counted a few times. The chain has TRBV11-2 and TRBJ2-3; TRBD2 aligns across 7 bases. CDR1 and CDR2 (germline): SGHAT, FQNNGV. This CDR3 is built from 15 residues. Trimming took 1 base from V and 3 from J; bases not matched to a gene: 4. The CDR3 coding sequence is TGTGCCAGCAGCTTAGGGGGGGACTATACAGATACGCAGTATTTT. It specifies CASSLGGDYTDTQYF.

The chain employs TRBV5-1 and TRBJ1-6; no reliable D call. Germline CDR1 SGHRS, CDR2 YFSETQ. This CDR3 is built from 15 residues. V lost 0 bases and J 7 bases, leaving 11 bases between the germline ends. In DNA form, the CDR3 reads TGCGCCAGCAGCTTGGAATACGTAGGGAATTCACCCCTCCACTTT. Its translation is CASSLEYVGNSPLHF. The full variable domain, its missing parts supplied by reference TRBV5-1 and TRBJ1-6, is KAGVTQTPRYLIKTRGQQVTLSCSPISGHRSVSWYQQTPGQGLQFLFEYFSETQRNKGNFPGRFSGRQFSNSRSEMNVSTLELGDSALYLCASSLEYVGNSPLHFGNGTRLTVT.

This clonotype was found many times. The J gene is TRBJ2-1, the V gene TRBV4-1; 10 bases agree with TRBD2. The CDR3 contains 14 residues. After removal of 8 bases from V and 8 bases from J, the junction contained 9 bases not matched to a gene. From germline, CDR1 is MGHRA and CDR2 YSYEKL. CDR3 sequence (DNA): TGCGCCAGCTCGAGCGGGGGGGCCTTAGATGAGCAGTTCTTC. Translation: CASSSGGALDEQFF.

The chain employs TRBV9 and TRBJ2-1; D is possibly TRBD2 (6 bases). This CDR3 is 14 amino acids long. Germline lookup yields CDR1 SGDLS and CDR2 YYNGEE. Trimming removed 6 bases from V and 6 bases from J, with 16 bases in between. The CDR3 DNA follows: TGTGCCAGCACCGGGGGTGGGAATTCCAATGAGCAGTTCTTC. Translation: CASTGGGNSNEQFF.

The V gene is TRBV7-2, the J gene TRBJ2-7, with a weak D call TRBD2 (5 bases). Trimming shortened V by 3 bases and J by 2 bases, and 14 bases separated the two germline ends. Germline V gene sequence: CDR1 SGHTA, CDR2 FQGNSA. The CDR3 consists of 15 residues. The CDR3 protein is CASSLEASVPYEQYF. CDR3 nucleotide sequence: TGTGCCAGCAGCTTGGAGGCCTCGGTCCCCTACGAGCAGTACTTC.

This clonotype was counted between two and nine times. The gene calls are TRBV7-9 and TRBJ1-4; 7 bases are shared with TRBD1. The V segment lost 6 bases and the J segment 8 bases; nucleotides outside the gene matches: 15. This CDR3 comprises 16 residues. The germline CDR1 and CDR2 sequences are SEHNR and FQNEAQ (reference sequence). In nucleotides, the CDR3 is TGTGCCAGCAGGCGCGGGTCCCGGGAGGACAGGGAAAAACTGTTTTTT. It specifies CASRRGSREDREKLFF.

For the CDR3, the DNA is TGCAGCGTCACTCAGGAGAACACCGGGGAGCTGTTTTTT. This encodes CSVTQENTGELFF. The chain carries TRBV29-1 and TRBJ2-2; D remains unclear. The CDR3 runs to 13 residues. Trimming took off 6 bases at V and 1 base at J, with 9 bases between the two ends. Looked up from germline, CDR1 is SQVTM and CDR2 is ANQGSEA.

This clonotype came up many times. This sequence joins TRBV20-1 and TRBJ1-5; D unresolved. This CDR3 spans 12 amino acids. Looked up from germline, CDR1 is DFQATT and CDR2 is SNEGSKA (reference sequence). The CDR3 DNA is TGCAGGGTCGGCCCCGGCGGTCAGCCCCAGCATTTT. This sequence encodes CRVGPGGQPQHF.

This clonotype was detected only a few times. V usage is TRBV19 and J usage is TRBJ1-2; D might be TRBD1 (5 bases). Per the germline V gene, CDR1 is LNHDA and CDR2 is SQIVND (reference sequence). This CDR3 has 15 amino acids. V was trimmed by 4 bases and J by 5 bases, leaving 17 bases between them. Written as DNA, the CDR3 is TGTGCCAGTAGTACCACAGGAGTGAGGGTTTATGGCTACACCTTC. Its protein product is CASSTTGVRVYGYTF.

This clonotype was observed a handful of times. This chain links TRBV3-1 with TRBJ2-3, with TRBD2 matching 9 bases. The V gene end was trimmed by 0 bases and the J gene end by 1 base; junction bases not matched to a gene: 8. The CDR3 runs 18 residues. Germline CDR1 reads LGHDT; CDR2 reads YNNKEL (reference sequence). CDR3: CASSQDRRLAGGTDTQYF. The CDR3 DNA reads as TGTGCCAGCAGCCAAGATCGGAGGTTAGCGGGGGGCACAGATACGCAGTATTTT.

In its sample, this clonotype was seen a few times. The chain links TRBV7-9 to TRBJ2-7; D is ambiguous. The germline gives CDR1 SEHNR, CDR2 FQNEAQ (reference sequence). The CDR3 is made up of 17 amino acids. Between the trimmed V and J ends, which lost 5 bases and 2 bases, there was a span of 22 bases. Written as DNA, the CDR3 is TGTGCCAGCAGCAACGTGGTTGTGGGGTTCGGCGCCTACGAGCAGTACTTC. It codes for CASSNVVVGFGAYEQYF.

This chain uses TRBV7-3 with TRBJ2-1; D not resolved. CDR3 length: 13 residues. V was pared by 0 bases and J by 9 bases, with 9 bases between. Germline lookup yields CDR1 SGHTA and CDR2 FQGTGA. CDR3 sequence: CASSLTDSGEQFF. The CDR3 DNA reads TGTGCCAGCAGCTTAACTGACTCGGGTGAGCAGTTCTTC.

As concerns this clonotype: Compared with germline, one end of the junction differs, possibly owing to a read error. CDR3 sequence (DNA): TGTGCCAGCAGTATTGGCTACCCGGGGACCCCGTACTTC. Amino acids: CASSIGYPGTPYF. The chain joins TRBV25-1 to TRBJ2-5; D tentatively reads TRBD1 or TRBD2 (5 bases each). Germline CDR1 and CDR2: MGHDK and SYGVNS. This CDR3 comprises 13 residues.

This clonotype was counted between two and nine times. This chain uses TRBV5-6 with TRBJ1-2; the match to TRBD1 covers 11 bases. The germline V gene has CDR1 SGHDT and CDR2 YYEEEE. The CDR3 sequence is 14 residues long. V gave up 3 bases and J gave up 14 bases; unmatched junction bases: 12. The CDR3 spells CASSSPDRGLSKTF. Written as DNA, the CDR3 is TGTGCCAGCAGCTCCCCGGACAGGGGGCTCAGTAAGACCTTC.

This clonotype was detected a few times. The gene calls are TRBV12-3 or TRBV12-4 and TRBJ2-7, with TRBD2 matching over 7 bases. There are 13 residues in the CDR3. Trimming at V came to 6 bases and at J to 3 bases, leaving 5 bases not matched to a gene. Here the CDR3 DNA reads TGTGCCAGCAGCCCGGGGGGTGTCTACGAGCAGTACTTC. Amino acid sequence: CASSPGGVYEQYF.

V usage is TRBV14 and J usage is TRBJ2-3, with 9 bases aligning to TRBD2. The CDR3 is 18 residues long. The V segment lost 4 bases and the J segment 4 bases; nucleotides outside the gene matches: 15. CDR1 and CDR2 from the germline V gene are SGHDN and FVKESK. The CDR3 DNA reads as TGTGCCAGCAGCCCAAGGGACTCGGGACTAGCATTCGCAGATACGCAGTATTTT. This sequence encodes CASSPRDSGLAFADTQYF. The variable domain in full, completed from reference TRBV14 and TRBJ2-3, reads EAGVTQFPSHSVIEKGQTVTLRCDPISGHDNLYWYRRVMGKEIKFLLHFVKESKQDESGMPNNRFLAERTGGTYSTLKVQPAELEDSGVYFCASSPRDSGLAFADTQYFGPGTRLTVL.

This clonotype was detected only a few times. V usage is TRBV29-1 and J usage is TRBJ2-5; 7 nucleotides match TRBD1. The CDR3 is made up of 13 amino acids. CDR1 SQVTM and CDR2 ANQGSEA come from the germline V gene. Losses at the gene ends were 4 bases for V and 5 bases for J; bases not matched to a gene: 7. The CDR3 sequence: CSVATGLIETQYF. The CDR3, as DNA: TGCAGCGTTGCGACAGGGTTAATCGAGACCCAGTACTTC.

The J gene is TRBJ2-2, the V gene TRBV7-3; D may be TRBD1 (6 bases). Trimming took off 5 bases at V and 3 bases at J, with 22 bases between the two ends. Germline values: CDR1 SGHTA, CDR2 FQGTGA. This CDR3 region has 18 residues. In nucleotides, the CDR3 is TGTGCCAGCAGCCGCTTAGGTGGGACATTGCCAGACACCGGGGAGCTGTTTTTT. Protein sequence: CASSRLGGTLPDTGELFF.

The chain combines TRBV20-1 with TRBJ2-3, with TRBD2 as a possible D gene (5 bases). V lost 0 bases and J 6 bases, leaving 13 bases between the germline ends. Germline lookup yields CDR1 DFQATT and CDR2 SNEGSKA (reference sequence). This CDR3 has 14 amino acids. The CDR3 loop reads CSARDPSLADTQYF. DNA of the CDR3: TGCAGTGCTAGAGATCCTAGCCTCGCGGATACGCAGTATTTT.

This clonotype has more than one count but fewer than ten. The chain uses TRBV10-3 and TRBJ2-3; TRBD1 matches 8 bases. The CDR3 has 14 amino acids. Germline lookup yields CDR1 ENHRY and CDR2 SYGVKD. V dropped 8 bases and J dropped 6; count of bases not matched to a gene: 10. The CDR3 DNA sequence: TGTGCCATCCTAGGCAGGGGGCAAGGGGATACGCAGTATTTT. Amino acid sequence: CAILGRGQGDTQYF.